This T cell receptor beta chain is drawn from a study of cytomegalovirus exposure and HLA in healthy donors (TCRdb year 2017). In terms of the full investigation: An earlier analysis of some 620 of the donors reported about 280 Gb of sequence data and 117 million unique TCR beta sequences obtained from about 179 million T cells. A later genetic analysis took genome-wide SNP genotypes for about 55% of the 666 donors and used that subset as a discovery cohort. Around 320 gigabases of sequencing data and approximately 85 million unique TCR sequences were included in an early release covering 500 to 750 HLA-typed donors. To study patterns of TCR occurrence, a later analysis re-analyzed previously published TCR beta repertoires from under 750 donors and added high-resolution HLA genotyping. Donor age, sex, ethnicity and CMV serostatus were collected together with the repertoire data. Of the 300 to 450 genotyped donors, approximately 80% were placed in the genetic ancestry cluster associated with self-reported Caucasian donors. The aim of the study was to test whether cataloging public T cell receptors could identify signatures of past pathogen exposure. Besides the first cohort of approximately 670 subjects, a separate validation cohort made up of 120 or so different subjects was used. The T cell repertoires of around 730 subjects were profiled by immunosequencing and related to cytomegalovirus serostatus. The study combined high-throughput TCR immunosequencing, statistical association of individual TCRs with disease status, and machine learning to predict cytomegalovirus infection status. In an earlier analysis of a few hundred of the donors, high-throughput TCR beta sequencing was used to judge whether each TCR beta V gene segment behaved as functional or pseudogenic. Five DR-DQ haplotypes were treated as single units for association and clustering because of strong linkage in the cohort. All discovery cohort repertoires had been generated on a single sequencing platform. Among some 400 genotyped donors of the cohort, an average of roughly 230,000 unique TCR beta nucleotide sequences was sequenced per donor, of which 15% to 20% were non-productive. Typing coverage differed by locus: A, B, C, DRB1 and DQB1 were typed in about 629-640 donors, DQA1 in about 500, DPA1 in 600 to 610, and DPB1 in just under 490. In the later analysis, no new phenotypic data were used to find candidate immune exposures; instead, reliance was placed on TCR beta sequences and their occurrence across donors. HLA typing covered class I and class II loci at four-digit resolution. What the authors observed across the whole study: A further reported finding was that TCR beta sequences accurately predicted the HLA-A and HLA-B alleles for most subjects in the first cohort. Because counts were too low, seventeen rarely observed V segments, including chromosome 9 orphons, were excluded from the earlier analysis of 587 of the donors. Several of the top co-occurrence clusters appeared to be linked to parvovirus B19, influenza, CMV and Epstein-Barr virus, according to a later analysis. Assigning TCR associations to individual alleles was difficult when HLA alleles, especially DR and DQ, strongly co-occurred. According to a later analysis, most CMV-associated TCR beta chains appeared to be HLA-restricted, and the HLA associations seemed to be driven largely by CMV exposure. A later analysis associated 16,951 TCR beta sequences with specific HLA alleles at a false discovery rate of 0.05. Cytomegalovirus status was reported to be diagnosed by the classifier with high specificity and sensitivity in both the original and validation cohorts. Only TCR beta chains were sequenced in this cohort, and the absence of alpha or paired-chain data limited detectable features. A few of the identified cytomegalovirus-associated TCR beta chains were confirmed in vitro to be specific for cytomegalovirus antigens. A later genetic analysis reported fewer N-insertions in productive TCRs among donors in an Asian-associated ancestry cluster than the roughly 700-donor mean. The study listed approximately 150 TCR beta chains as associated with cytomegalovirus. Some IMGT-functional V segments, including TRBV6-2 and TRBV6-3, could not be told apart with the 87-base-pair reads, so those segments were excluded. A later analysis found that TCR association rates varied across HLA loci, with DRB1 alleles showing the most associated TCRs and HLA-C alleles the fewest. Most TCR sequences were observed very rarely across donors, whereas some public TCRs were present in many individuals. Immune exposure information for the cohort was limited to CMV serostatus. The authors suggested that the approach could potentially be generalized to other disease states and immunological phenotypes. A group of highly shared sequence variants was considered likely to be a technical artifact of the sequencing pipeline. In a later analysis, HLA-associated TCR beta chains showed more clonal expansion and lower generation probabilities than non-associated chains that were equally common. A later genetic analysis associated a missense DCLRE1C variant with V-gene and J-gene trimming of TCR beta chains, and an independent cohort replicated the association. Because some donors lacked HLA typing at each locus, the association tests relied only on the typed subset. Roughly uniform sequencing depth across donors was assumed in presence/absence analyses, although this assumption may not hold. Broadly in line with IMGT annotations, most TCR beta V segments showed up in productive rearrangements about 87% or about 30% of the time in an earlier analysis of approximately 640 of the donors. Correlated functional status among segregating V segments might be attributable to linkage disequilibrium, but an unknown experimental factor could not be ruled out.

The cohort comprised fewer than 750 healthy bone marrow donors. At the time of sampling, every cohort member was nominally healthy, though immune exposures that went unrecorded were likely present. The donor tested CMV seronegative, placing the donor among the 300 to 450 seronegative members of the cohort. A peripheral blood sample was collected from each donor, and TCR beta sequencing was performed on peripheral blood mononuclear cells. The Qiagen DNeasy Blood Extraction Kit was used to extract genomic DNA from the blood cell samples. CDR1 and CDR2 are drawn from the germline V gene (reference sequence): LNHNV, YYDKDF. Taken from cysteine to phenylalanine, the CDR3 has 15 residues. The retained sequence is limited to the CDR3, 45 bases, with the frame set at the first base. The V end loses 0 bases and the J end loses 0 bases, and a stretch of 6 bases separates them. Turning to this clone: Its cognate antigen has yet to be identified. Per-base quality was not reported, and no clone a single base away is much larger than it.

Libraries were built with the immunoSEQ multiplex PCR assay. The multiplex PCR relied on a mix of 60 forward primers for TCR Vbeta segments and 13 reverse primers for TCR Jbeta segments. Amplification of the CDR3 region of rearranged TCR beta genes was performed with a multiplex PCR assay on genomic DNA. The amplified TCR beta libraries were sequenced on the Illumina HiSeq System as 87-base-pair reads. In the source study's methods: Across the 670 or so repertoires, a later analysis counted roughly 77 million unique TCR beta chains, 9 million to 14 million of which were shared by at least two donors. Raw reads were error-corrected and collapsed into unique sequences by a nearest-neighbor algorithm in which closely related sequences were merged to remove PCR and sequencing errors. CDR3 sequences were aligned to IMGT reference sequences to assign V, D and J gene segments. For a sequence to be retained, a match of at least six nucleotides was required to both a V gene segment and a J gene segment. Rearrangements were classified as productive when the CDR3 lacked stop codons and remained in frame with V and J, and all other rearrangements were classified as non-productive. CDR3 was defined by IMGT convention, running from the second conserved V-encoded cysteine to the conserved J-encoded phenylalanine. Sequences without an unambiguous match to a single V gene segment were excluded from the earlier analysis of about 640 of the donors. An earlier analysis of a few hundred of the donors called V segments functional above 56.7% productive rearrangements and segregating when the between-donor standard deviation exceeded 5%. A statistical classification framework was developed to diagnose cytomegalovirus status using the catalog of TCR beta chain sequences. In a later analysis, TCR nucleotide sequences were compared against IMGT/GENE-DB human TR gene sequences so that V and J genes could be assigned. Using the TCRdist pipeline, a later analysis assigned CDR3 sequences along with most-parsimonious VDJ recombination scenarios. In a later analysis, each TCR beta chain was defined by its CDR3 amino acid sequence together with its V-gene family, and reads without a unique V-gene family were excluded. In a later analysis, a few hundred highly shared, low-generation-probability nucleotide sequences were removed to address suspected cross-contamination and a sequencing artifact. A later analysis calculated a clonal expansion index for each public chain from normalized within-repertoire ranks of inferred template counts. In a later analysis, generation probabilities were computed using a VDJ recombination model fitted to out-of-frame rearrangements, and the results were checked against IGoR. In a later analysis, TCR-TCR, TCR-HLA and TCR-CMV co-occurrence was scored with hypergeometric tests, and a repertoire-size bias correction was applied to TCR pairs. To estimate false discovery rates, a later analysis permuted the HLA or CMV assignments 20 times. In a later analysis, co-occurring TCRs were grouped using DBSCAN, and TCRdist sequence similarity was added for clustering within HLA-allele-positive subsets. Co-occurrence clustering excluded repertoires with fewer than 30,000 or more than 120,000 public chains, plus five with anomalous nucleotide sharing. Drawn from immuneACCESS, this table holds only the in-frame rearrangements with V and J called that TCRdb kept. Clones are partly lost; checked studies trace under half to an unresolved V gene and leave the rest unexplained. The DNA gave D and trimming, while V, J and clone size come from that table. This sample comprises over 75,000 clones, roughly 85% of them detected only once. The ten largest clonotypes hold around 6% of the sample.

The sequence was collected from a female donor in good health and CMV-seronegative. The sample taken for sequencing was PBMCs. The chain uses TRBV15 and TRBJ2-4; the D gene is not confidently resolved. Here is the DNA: TGTGCCACCAGCAGAGAGCAGGCAGCCAAAAACATTCAGTACTTC. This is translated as CATSREQAAKNIQYF.